A single sample is the source of the 2 T cell receptor beta chains below, sequenced in a study of identical twins. One entry per CDR3 protein, called by TCRdb with MiXCR from the 5' RACE reads. Of some 1,700,000 distinct CDR3 sequences in the sample, about 32% were seen once. Sequencing input: cord blood. The receptors come from a newborn girl in good health.

This clonotype came up many times. The V gene is TRBV7-2, the J gene TRBJ2-3; 9 positions agree with TRBD2. From germline, CDR1 is SGHTA and CDR2 FQGNSA. Trimming at V came to 2 bases and at J to 2 bases, leaving 2 bases not matched to a gene. The CDR3 runs 15 residues. The CDR3 region has the DNA TGTGCCAGCAGCTTATCGGGACTAGCCACAGATACGCAGTATTTT. Its protein product is CASSLSGLATDTQYF.

The chain joins TRBV19 to TRBJ1-5; D not resolved. The CDR3 is 17 amino acids. V shed 7 bases and J shed 3 bases, with 22 bases lying between them. The germline V gene encodes CDR1 LNHDA and CDR2 SQIVND (reference sequence). For the CDR3, the DNA is TGTGCCAGTAACACAATCAACCGGGCAGCCCACAATCAGCCCCAGCATTTT. It translates to CASNTINRAAHNQPQHF.